This T cell receptor (beta chain) came from a study of blood T cells in healthy people across ages. All donors came from Russia, were Caucasian and healthy, and spanned ages roughly 6 to 95. The second PCR ran about 6 to 11 cycles with a sample-barcoded 5' primer and J-beta primers. One entry per CDR3 protein results from TCRdb running MiXCR on the 5' RACE reads. The sample includes 1.5 million to 2 million distinct CDR3 sequences, 40% to 55% of them seen just once. Of note for this clonotype: Its antigen remains unknown.

Points from the study as a whole: Changes in expanded clonotypes were possibly confounded, as the CMV status of donors was unknown. Underestimates were what the diversity estimates from one million T cells were considered to be. Older age went with lower TCR beta diversity per million T cells, in a roughly linear way.

Trimming at V came to 2 bases and at J to 5 bases, leaving 6 bases not matched to a gene. From germline, CDR1 is DFQATT and CDR2 SNEGSKA (reference sequence). This CDR3 is built from 14 residues. The J gene is TRBJ2-1, the V gene TRBV20-1; 7 nucleotides align to TRBD2. The sample consisted of blood. This clonotype was sampled from a woman aged 40-49 years in good health. The CDR3 DNA is TGCAGTGCTAGAAAGCCCGGGACTAACAATGAGCAGTTCTTC. Residues: CSARKPGTNNEQFF.